The 15 T cell receptor beta chains in this list originate from one sample, sequenced in a study of identical twins. TCRdb reanalysed the 5' RACE reads using MiXCR and keeps one entry per CDR3 protein. The table lists approximately 500,000 distinct CDR3 sequences, less than 25% of them singletons. The same data also went into a second study, on T cells expressing NK-cell markers.

The sequenced material came from CD4+ T cells sorted from blood. These receptors were taken from a woman aged 18 to 35 in good health.

The chain has TRBV7-2 and TRBJ2-5; D remains ambiguous. V was cut by 3 bases and J by 5 bases, with 10 bases left in between. The germline gives CDR1 SGHTA, CDR2 FQGNSA. This CDR3 has 13 residues. As DNA, the CDR3 is TGTGCCAGCAGCTTTGGGGTAAAGGAGACCCAGTACTTC. It yields the protein CASSFGVKETQYF.

This chain uses TRBV10-3 with TRBJ2-3; D is possibly TRBD2 (5 bases). This CDR3 spans 12 amino acids. The V and J ends lost 8 bases and 4 bases respectively, with 10 bases between them. Germline assignment: CDR1 ENHRY and CDR2 SYGVKD. The CDR3 here is CAIAGGSDTQYF. CDR3 bases: TGTGCCATCGCGGGTGGTTCAGATACGCAGTATTTT.

The CDR3 coding sequence is TGCGCCAGCAGCTGGGGACTAGCGGAGACCCAAGAGACCCAGTACTTC. Its protein product is CASSWGLAETQETQYF. The rearrangement joins TRBV5-1 to TRBJ2-5; 11 positions match TRBD2. After removal of 3 bases from V and 1 base from J, the junction contained 5 bases not matched to a gene. The CDR3 is made up of 16 amino acids. Germline V gene sequence: CDR1 SGHRS, CDR2 YFSETQ.

The chain is built from TRBV9 and TRBJ2-7; D tentatively reads TRBD1 or TRBD2 (5 bases each). CDR1 and CDR2 from the germline V gene are SGDLS and YYNGEE. The CDR3 sequence is 13 residues long. Trimming shortened V by 4 bases and J by 6 bases, and 14 bases separated the two germline ends. The CDR3 protein is CASSSPGPGEQYF. For the CDR3, the DNA is TGTGCCAGCAGCTCACCGGGACCGGGCGAGCAGTACTTC.

This chain links TRBV12-3 or TRBV12-4 with TRBJ1-2, with 7 bases that match TRBD1. This CDR3 has 13 residues. Germline trimming cut 6 bases from V and 9 bases from J; bases unmatched to any gene: 10. CDR3 region: CASRPDREKSYTF. The CDR3 region has the DNA TGTGCCAGCAGACCCGACAGGGAGAAGAGCTACACCTTC.

There are a few counts of this clonotype. V is TRBV9 and J is TRBJ2-2; D is undetermined. V shed 4 bases and J shed 4 bases, with 20 bases lying between them. The CDR3 has 17 amino acids. CDR1 and CDR2 (germline): SGDLS, YYNGEE. CDR3 in DNA: TGTGCCAGCAGCTCCCCGGGTCGAAGTTTCTTCACCGGGGAGCTGTTTTTT. It codes for CASSSPGRSFFTGELFF.

The chain couples TRBV20-1 to TRBJ2-3, with 8 positions matching TRBD2. The CDR3 spans 15 residues. The germline V gene encodes CDR1 DFQATT and CDR2 SNEGSKA (reference sequence). The V segment lost 5 bases and the J segment 0 bases; nucleotides outside the gene matches: 7. In DNA, the CDR3 is TGCAGTGCTGGGGTAGCGGGACACAGCACAGATACGCAGTATTTT. Its translation: CSAGVAGHSTDTQYF.

This clonotype was picked up a small number of times. This sequence joins TRBV15 and TRBJ2-3; 10 positions match TRBD2. The CDR3 consists of 14 residues. The germline CDR1 and CDR2 sequences are LNHNV and YYDKDF (reference sequence). J gave up 6 bases and V 8 bases, and 8 bases lay outside the gene matches. The CDR3 region is CATASGRSSDTQYF. The DNA of the CDR3 is TGTGCCACCGCTAGCGGGAGATCATCCGATACGCAGTATTTT.

In its sample, this clonotype was seen a few times. The chain employs TRBV5-1 and TRBJ1-1; tentative D call: TRBD1 (6 bases). V dropped 1 base and J dropped 4 bases, with 14 bases sitting between them. CDR3 length: 15 residues. Looked up from germline, CDR1 is SGHRS and CDR2 is YFSETQ. The CDR3 DNA is TGCGCCAGCAGCTTGTTGGGGGGGCCGGGCACTGAAGCTTTCTTT. Translation gives CASSLLGGPGTEAFF.

The chain joins TRBV20-1 to TRBJ2-7, with TRBD1 as a possible D gene (6 bases). CDR1 and CDR2 from the germline V gene are DFQATT and SNEGSKA (reference sequence). CDR3 length: 12 amino acids. The V gene lost 4 bases and the J gene lost 5 bases, with 12 bases spanning the gap. CDR3 DNA: TGCAGTGCTACCACAGGGTTCGACGAGCAGTACTTC. Protein sequence: CSATTGFDEQYF.

V usage is TRBV7-8 and J usage is TRBJ2-7; 8 bases are shared with TRBD1. The junction had 15 bases not matched to a gene; V was cut back by 8 bases and J by 6 bases. CDR3 length equals 15 residues. The germline V gene has CDR1 SGHVS and CDR2 FQNEAQ. Here the CDR3 DNA reads TGTGCCAGCGGTGCAGGTACCAGGACAGGGAGCGAGCAGTACTTC. Protein product: CASGAGTRTGSEQYF.

This clonotype was observed once. The chain links TRBV7-2 to TRBJ2-2; D gene uncertain. Germline V gene sequence: CDR1 SGHTA, CDR2 FQGNSA. The CDR3 contains 13 residues. V lost 4 bases to trimming and J lost 4 bases, with 7 bases between them. CDR3 sequence reads: CASSSVPTGELFF. CDR3 DNA: TGTGCCAGCAGCTCGGTCCCCACCGGGGAGCTGTTTTTT. The complete variable domain, with remaining parts taken from reference TRBV7-2 and TRBJ2-2, reads GAGVSQSPSNKVTEKGKDVELRCDPISGHTALYWYRQSLGQGLEFLIYFQGNSAPDKSGLPSDRFSAERTGGSVSTLTIQRTQQEDSAVYLCASSSVPTGELFFGEGSRLTVL.

This clonotype has a count of ten or more. V and J are TRBV5-1 and TRBJ2-1; TRBD2 aligns across 12 bases. Per the germline V gene, CDR1 is SGHRS and CDR2 is YFSETQ. The V gene end was trimmed by 3 bases and the J gene end by 5 bases; junction bases not matched to a gene: 0. This CDR3 has 14 amino acids. The CDR3 DNA follows: TGCGCCAGCAGCTGGACTAGCGGGAACAATGAGCAGTTCTTC. Amino acid sequence: CASSWTSGNNEQFF.

This clonotype showed up just a few times. V and J are TRBV10-3 and TRBJ2-1; 8 nucleotides line up with TRBD2. The V and J ends lost 1 base and 6 bases, in that order; junction bases with no gene match: 5. This CDR3 is built from 15 residues. The germline gives CDR1 ENHRY, CDR2 SYGVKD. CDR3 sequence reads: CAISELPGGGNEQFF. The CDR3, as DNA: TGTGCCATCAGTGAGTTACCCGGGGGGGGCAATGAGCAGTTCTTC.

The rearrangement joins TRBV20-1 to TRBJ2-1, with 8 bases matching TRBD2. This CDR3 spans 13 amino acids. The germline gives CDR1 DFQATT, CDR2 SNEGSKA (reference sequence). After removal of 1 base from V and 6 bases from J, the junction contained 2 bases not matched to a gene. The CDR3 loop is CSARGGTSNEQFF. Here the CDR3 DNA reads TGCAGTGCTAGAGGTGGGACTAGCAATGAGCAGTTCTTC.